This is a list of T cell receptor beta chains from one sample in a study of regulatory T cells in long-lasting Graves disease. Using its own MiXCR run on the multiplex PCR reads, TCRdb lists one record per CDR3 protein. The sample includes under 400,000 distinct CDR3 sequences, 16% of them seen just once. The sample was also reused in another study, on T cells in Graves' hyperthyroidism and ophthalmopathy.

The starting material was peripheral blood mononuclear cells (PBMCs), obtained at new diagnosis, from a patient treated with antithyroid drugs. The receptors were gathered from a man in his forties or fifties with Graves disease. CDR3s include the opening cysteine and the closing phenylalanine or tryptophan.

V gene	J gene	CDR3 protein
TRBV6-2/TRBV6-3	TRBJ2-7	CASSYGPRDRGFF
TRBV7-8	TRBJ2-5	CASSTMLGETQYF
TRBV28	TRBJ1-2	CASTRAPGGYTF
TRBV28	TRBJ1-5	CASRLRDRGFRSNQPQHF
TRBV18	TRBJ2-7	CASSPEIGQGKGAYEQYF
TRBV20-1	TRBJ1-2	CSARGGDRVFYGYTF
TRBV7-2	TRBJ2-7	CASSFSGQNYEQYF
TRBV25-1	TRBJ2-3	CASSFGQGFAGDTQYF
TRBV6-1	TRBJ2-1	CATWATGYGDSYNEQFF
TRBV11-1	TRBJ1-1	CASSQPTGGRTEVFF
TRBV2	TRBJ2-1	CASSSGLAYNEQFF
TRBV2	TRBJ2-5	CASSERLGGSETQYF
TRBV5-6	TRBJ2-5	CASSLLGPREETQYF
TRBV6-1	-	CASSESNRGAWYGYTF
TRBV28	TRBJ2-2	CASSPPVATGELFF
TRBV5-5	TRBJ1-6	CASSLPPGEYNSPLHF
TRBV12-3/TRBV12-4	TRBJ1-1	CASSKKQGAWTEAFF
TRBV2	TRBJ2-1	CASSEARVGNEQFF
TRBV7-9	TRBJ2-7	CASSLWGSGEQYF
TRBV2	TRBJ2-6	CASLRVSGANVLTF
TRBV28	TRBJ2-3	CASINRGYFPDTQYF
TRBV6-1	TRBJ1-3	CAVKDGFLNTIYF
TRBV7-2	TRBJ2-5	CASSPGETQYF
TRBV18	TRBJ2-3	CASSPPGTQDTQYF
TRBV11-2	TRBJ2-3	CASSLNLAGVAADTQYF
TRBV7-8	TRBJ2-2	CASSLSGGLEGGELFF
TRBV7-9	TRBJ2-2	CASNTVPNTGELFF
TRBV28	TRBJ1-5	CASSLWRDSNQPQHF
TRBV13	TRBJ2-1	CASSPETGLYSYNEQFF
TRBV10-3	TRBJ2-7	CATRTGDPYEQYF
TRBV29-1	TRBJ1-4	CSGGRAAGEKLFF
TRBV7-2	TRBJ2-3	CASSSPVAGDTQYF